This TCR beta chain came from a study of blood T cell repertoires in COVID-19. Self-reported history from a screening survey and questionnaire set each donor's cohort. J gave up 4 bases and V 7 bases, and 6 bases lay outside the gene matches. The CDR3 contains 14 residues. Germline V lookup: CDR1 SNHLY, CDR2 FYNNEI. In its sample, this clone was seen a few times. Method: immunoSEQ multiplex PCR; TCRdb's copy keeps in-frame clones and lacks some. The profile covers 300,000 to 400,000 clones, with 88% appearing a single time and approximately 1% taken by the ten largest. The V gene is TRBV2, the J gene TRBJ2-7; 11 positions agree with TRBD2. The sample taken for sequencing was PBMCs or T cells enriched from blood (not recorded which). The TCR was taken from a woman in her twenties or thirties with acute COVID-19. The CDR3 spells CASTRLAGSYEQYF. The CDR3 nucleotides are TGTGCCAGCACCCGACTAGCGGGGTCGTACGAGCAGTACTTC.